This is a list of T cell receptor beta chains from one sample in a study of blood T cell repertoires in COVID-19. Sequencing was performed with immunoSEQ multiplex PCR; in TCRdb, only in-frame clones are kept and a portion is missing. The sample lists some 96,000 clones; almost 90% were seen once. Sequencing input: peripheral blood. These receptors came from a human donor in a cohort sampled during active COVID-19. Each CDR3 is given with its conserved first and last residue. A D gene is named only where the DNA matches it firmly. Clone size is shown for a subset of rows, as once, few, many or a class of expanded clone.

V gene,clone size,CDR3 length,D gene,J gene,CDR3 DNA,CDR3 protein
TRBV6-5,NA,15,TRBD1,TRBJ2-5,TGTGCCAGCAGTATTAGGGGGACAGGGGTTGAGACCCAGTACTTC,CASSIRGTGVETQYF
TRBV20-1,NA,10,NA,TRBJ1-1,TGCAGTGCGTACAGGGAGGAAGCTTTCTTT,CSAYREEAFF
TRBV25-1,NA,15,NA,TRBJ2-2,TGTGCCAGCAGTGGAGGGGGAGTCAACACCGGGGAGCTGTTTTTT,CASSGGGVNTGELFF
TRBV6-2/TRBV6-3,NA,13,TRBD2,TRBJ2-7,TGTGCCAGCAGTTTAGCGGGAGTTTACGAGCAGTACTTC,CASSLAGVYEQYF
TRBV19,NA,15,NA,TRBJ2-7,TGTGCCAGTAGGCCGACAGCTCAAAGCTCCTACGAGCAGTACTTC,CASRPTAQSSYEQYF
TRBV19,NA,13,NA,TRBJ1-5,TGTGCCAGTAGTATTCGGGGGAATCAGCCCCAGCATTTT,CASSIRGNQPQHF
TRBV14,NA,14,NA,TRBJ1-1,TGTGCCAGCAGCCAAGTCGCGGTAACCGCTGAAGCTTTCTTT,CASSQVAVTAEAFF
TRBV5-1,NA,15,TRBD2,TRBJ2-5,TGCGCCAGCAGCTTGCCCGGGACTACCCAAGAGACCCAGTACTTC,CASSLPGTTQETQYF
TRBV5-6,NA,15,NA,TRBJ1-4,TGTGCCAGCAGCTTTTACGGGCCAGGCGGGGAAAAACTGTTTTTT,CASSFYGPGGEKLFF
TRBV30,NA,13,NA,TRBJ1-6,TGTGCCTGGAAACGCGGCGAAAGTTCACCCCTCCACTTT,CAWKRGESSPLHF
TRBV4-1,NA,13,NA,TRBJ2-1,TGCGCCAGCAGCCACCTCGTATACAATGAGCAGTTCTTC,CASSHLVYNEQFF
TRBV5-8,few,15,NA,TRBJ2-4,TGTGCCAGCAGCCCACCCGCCGGGAGCAAAAACATTCAGTACTTC,CASSPPAGSKNIQYF
TRBV5-4,NA,16,NA,TRBJ2-3,TGTGCCAGCAGCTTCCGCGGGAATTATATCACAGATACGCAGTATTTT,CASSFRGNYITDTQYF
TRBV4-3,few,15,NA,TRBJ2-3,TGCGCCAGCAGCCAGCGGGTTTTTGGCACAGATACGCAGTATTTT,CASSQRVFGTDTQYF
TRBV5-1,NA,15,TRBD2,TRBJ2-1,TGCGCCAGCAGCTTGGGGCTAGCGGGCACGGTTGAGCAGTTCTTC,CASSLGLAGTVEQFF
TRBV28,once,12,TRBD1,TRBJ1-2,TGTGCCAGCAGTTTATACGGGACAGGGTACACCTTC,CASSLYGTGYTF
TRBV5-1,NA,16,NA,TRBJ2-3,TGCGCCAGCAGCTTGGGGGGGAGGAGTAGCACAGATACGCAGTATTTT,CASSLGGRSSTDTQYF
TRBV6-1,once,14,NA,TRBJ1-5,TGTGCCAGCAGTGAACCCAGATTAAATCAGCCCCAGCATTTT,CASSEPRLNQPQHF
TRBV7-2,NA,15,NA,TRBJ2-6,TGTGCCAGCAGCTTAGTAGTCTCTGGGGCCAACGTCCTGACTTTC,CASSLVVSGANVLTF
TRBV28,NA,17,TRBD2,TRBJ2-1,TGTGCCAGCAGTTTATTCGCCTCGGGGGGTGGGAGCAATGAGCAGTTCTTC,CASSLFASGGGSNEQFF
TRBV9,NA,15,NA,TRBJ1-3,TGTGCCAGCAGCGTAGCAGGGGCTACAGGAAACACCATATATTTT,CASSVAGATGNTIYF
TRBV20-1,NA,13,TRBD1,TRBJ2-7,TGCAGTGCTAGTGATCGAGGGACAGACGAGCAGTACTTC,CSASDRGTDEQYF
TRBV9,NA,14,NA,TRBJ2-5,TGTGCCAGCAGCGTAGCCAGCGACCGAGAGACCCAGTACTTC,CASSVASDRETQYF
TRBV5-4,NA,15,TRBD1,TRBJ2-5,TGTGCCAGCAGCTTGGTGGGACAGGGGTGGGAGACCCAGTACTTC,CASSLVGQGWETQYF
TRBV2,NA,15,NA,TRBJ2-6,TGTGCCAGCAGGCAACAGGCCTCTGGGGCCAACGTCCTGACTTTC,CASRQQASGANVLTF
TRBV7-2,NA,15,NA,TRBJ2-5,TGTGCCAGCAGCCCCTACAGGCCGCCCTTCGAGACCCAGTACTTC,CASSPYRPPFETQYF
TRBV7-3,NA,15,TRBD2,TRBJ2-1,TGTGCCAGCAGCCCGGGGACTAGCGGGAGTGTTGAGCAGTTCTTC,CASSPGTSGSVEQFF
TRBV2,NA,16,NA,TRBJ1-1,TGTGCCAGCAGGCTCCCCGTCAGGGCCCAGGGGACTGAAGCTTTCTTT,CASRLPVRAQGTEAFF
TRBV9,NA,15,TRBD1,TRBJ2-7,TGTGCCAGCAGCGTTCGGACAGGGATTGCCTACGAGCAGTACTTC,CASSVRTGIAYEQYF
TRBV5-4,NA,16,TRBD2,TRBJ2-7,TGTGCCATCTTCCCGTCGGGGGGACTAGCGGGAGAGGGTCAGTACTTC,CAIFPSGGLAGEGQYF
TRBV5-1,NA,15,NA,TRBJ2-1,TGCGCCAGCAGCTCCGGACTCACAGAGGCCGATGAGCAGTTCTTC,CASSSGLTEADEQFF
TRBV5-8,NA,13,NA,TRBJ2-7,TGTGCCAGCAGCTTAATACCGGGGGTCGAGCAGTACTTC,CASSLIPGVEQYF
TRBV5-6,once,17,NA,TRBJ2-3,TGTGCCAGCAGCTTGGGGTCGACATGGCCTAGCACAGATACGCAGTATTTT,CASSLGSTWPSTDTQYF
TRBV4-3,NA,13,NA,TRBJ2-7,TGCGCCAGCAGCCAGGAGCGCTCCTACGAGCAGTACTTC,CASSQERSYEQYF
TRBV15,NA,17,TRBD1,TRBJ2-2,TGTGCCACCAGCAGTGGGACAGGGGCCCGCGGCACCGGGGAGCTGTTTTTT,CATSSGTGARGTGELFF
TRBV6-5,NA,14,TRBD1,TRBJ1-1,TGTGCCAGCAGTTACTCGAAGGGGGCGCCTGAAGCTTTCTTT,CASSYSKGAPEAFF
TRBV5-1,NA,15,TRBD1,TRBJ1-4,TGCGCCAGCAGCTGGAAGGGACAGACTAATGAAAAACTGTTTTTT,CASSWKGQTNEKLFF
TRBV6-1,NA,15,NA,TRBJ1-3,TGTGCCAGCAGTGAAGTAGCAGCGTCTGGAAACACCATATATTTT,CASSEVAASGNTIYF
TRBV5-1,NA,15,TRBD1,TRBJ2-5,TGCGCCAGCAGCCGGGGACAGGGGGCCCAAGAGACCCAGTACTTC,CASSRGQGAQETQYF
TRBV11-2,NA,15,NA,TRBJ1-3,TGTGCCAGCAGCTTAGACCCCGTCTCTGGAAACACCATATATTTT,CASSLDPVSGNTIYF
TRBV28,NA,16,TRBD2,TRBJ2-7,TGTGCCAGCAGTTTATCCGGACTAGCGGGACTCTACGAGCAGTACTTC,CASSLSGLAGLYEQYF